The source of this TCR beta chain is a study of shared clonotypes between healthy human individuals. In the study overall: Donors, aged 18 to 49, were a couple of women and a few men.

Study results and limitations: Exclusively blood specimens were collected; tissue repertoires likely differ.

The data were produced by immunoSEQ multiplex PCR, yet TCRdb's version contains in-frame clones alone and is incomplete. The table has some 2.4 million clones, approximately 94% seen once. Notes on this clone: The antigen is not known. At the DNA level, this CDR3 is encoded by other sequences in the same sample as well.

The V and J ends lost 0 bases and 4 bases respectively, with 9 bases between them. The CDR3 is 14 residues long. Germline assignment: CDR1 SEHNR and CDR2 FQNEAQ (reference sequence). The donors, all of them Caucasian adults, lived in Nashville, Tennessee. The V and J genes are TRBV7-9 and TRBJ1-2, with D perhaps matching TRBD1 (6 bases). This TCR was recovered from a man aged 18-30 years in good health. Some clones in this sample may be carry-over from other donors' samples. The source material was naive CD4+ T cells from PBMCs. Subset meaning: CD45RA+ positively selected. The CDR3 region is CASSLAGGGYGYTF. The CDR3 DNA is TGTGCCAGCAGCTTAGCGGGGGGCGGCTATGGCTACACCTTC.